This is a list of T cell receptor beta chains from one sample in a study of cytomegalovirus exposure and HLA in healthy donors. Produced via immunoSEQ multiplex PCR; TCRdb's table is partial and in-frame only. The table has about 110,000 clones, 82% seen once. Sequences were obtained from PBMCs. Receptors originate from a man aged 25 to 40 in good health and CMV-seropositive. CDR3s include the opening cysteine and the closing phenylalanine or tryptophan. The D gene is left open where the match is weak. Not every row has a clone size; where given, it reads once, few, many or a size class.

v_gene: TRBV18
len: 14
abundance: NA
d_gene: TRBD1
j_gene: TRBJ2-7
CDR3nt: TGTGCCAGCTCATTAGGGACAGGCGGCCGCGAGCAGTACTTC
CDR3aa: CASSLGTGGREQYF

v_gene: TRBV5-6
len: 16
abundance: NA
d_gene: NA
j_gene: TRBJ2-1
CDR3nt: TGTGCCAGCAGCTTGGCCCTCGAAACCTACTACAATGAGCAGTTCTTC
CDR3aa: CASSLALETYYNEQFF

v_gene: TRBV7-6
len: 16
abundance: NA
d_gene: NA
j_gene: TRBJ2-1
CDR3nt: TGTGCCAGCAGCGCCCAGCAGGACAGAACCTACAATGAGCAGTTCTTC
CDR3aa: CASSAQQDRTYNEQFF

v_gene: TRBV7-7
len: 13
abundance: few
d_gene: NA
j_gene: TRBJ1-3
CDR3nt: TGTGCTAGCAGCTTAGCCTACGGAAACACCATATATTTT
CDR3aa: CASSLAYGNTIYF

v_gene: TRBV29-1
len: 15
abundance: few
d_gene: TRBD2
j_gene: TRBJ2-1
CDR3nt: TGCAGCGTTGAGACTAGCGGGAGCACCTACAATGAGCAGTTCTTC
CDR3aa: CSVETSGSTYNEQFF

v_gene: TRBV19
len: 16
abundance: NA
d_gene: NA
j_gene: TRBJ1-2
CDR3nt: TGTGCCAGTAGTATCGGCGGACTTTTAGCTAACTATGGCTACACCTTC
CDR3aa: CASSIGGLLANYGYTF

v_gene: TRBV9
len: 14
abundance: NA
d_gene: NA
j_gene: TRBJ1-2
CDR3nt: TGTGCCAGCAGCGCCCAGGGGAAACTCTATGGCTACACCTTC
CDR3aa: CASSAQGKLYGYTF

v_gene: TRBV19
len: 15
abundance: NA
d_gene: TRBD1
j_gene: TRBJ1-2
CDR3nt: TGTGCCAGCCGTTTGGGGACAGGGGGCCTATATGGCTACACCTTC
CDR3aa: CASRLGTGGLYGYTF

v_gene: TRBV2
len: 13
abundance: NA
d_gene: NA
j_gene: TRBJ2-2
CDR3nt: TGTGCCAGCAGTGCCGGAGTTCCCGGGGAGCTGTTTTTT
CDR3aa: CASSAGVPGELFF

v_gene: TRBV19
len: 17
abundance: NA
d_gene: NA
j_gene: TRBJ1-1
CDR3nt: TGTGCCAGTAGAAGGGAAACAGGGTCTCTTCTTAACACTGAAGCTTTCTTT
CDR3aa: CASRRETGSLLNTEAFF

v_gene: TRBV2
len: 16
abundance: few
d_gene: NA
j_gene: TRBJ1-2
CDR3nt: TGTGCCAGCAGTCCACGGGCCGGGGGAACTAACTATGGCTACACCTTC
CDR3aa: CASSPRAGGTNYGYTF

v_gene: TRBV7-3
len: 13
abundance: NA
d_gene: NA
j_gene: TRBJ1-1
CDR3nt: TGTGCCAGCAAGAGCCGGGAGAACACTGAAGCTTTCTTT
CDR3aa: CASKSRENTEAFF

v_gene: TRBV30
len: 15
abundance: once
d_gene: TRBD2
j_gene: TRBJ2-3
CDR3nt: TGTGCCTGGAATATTGCGGGGGGGGGCACAGATACGCAGTATTTT
CDR3aa: CAWNIAGGGTDTQYF

v_gene: TRBV5-1
len: 15
abundance: once
d_gene: NA
j_gene: TRBJ1-2
CDR3nt: TGCGCCAGCAGCTTCCTCCCAGGCCAAAACTATGGCTACACCTTC
CDR3aa: CASSFLPGQNYGYTF

v_gene: TRBV5-1
len: 17
abundance: NA
d_gene: TRBD2
j_gene: TRBJ2-3
CDR3nt: TGCGCCAGCAGCTCGGGACTAGCGGGGGGTATCACAGATACGCAGTATTTT
CDR3aa: CASSSGLAGGITDTQYF